This TCR beta chain was found in a study of human CD8 memory T cell subsets. Study observations and caveats: The stem-like memory and precursor exhausted T cell populations displayed similarly high diversity, which was not the case for effector memory cells. In the comparison of repertoires, stem-like memory and precursor exhausted T cells overlapped only minimally.

TSTEM denoted stem-like memory CD8+ T cells, and these cells were CCR7+ PD-1- TIGIT-. Per subset, duplicate vials of approximately 150,000 sorted CD8+ T cells supplied RNA. To note about this clonotype: Its antigen is still unknown.

The germline gives CDR1 SGHVS, CDR2 FNYEAQ. CDR3 size: 16 residues. Libraries of TCR beta chains were produced by 5' RACE (UMI-labeled). TCRdb reworked the 5' RACE reads into one entry per CDR3 protein, no DNA. This listing includes some 10,000 distinct CDR3 sequences. This clonotype was obtained from a human donor in good health. Sequenced sample: CD8+ stem-like memory T cells (TSCM and TCM) sorted from PBMCs. Subset here: stem-like memory CD8 T cells (TSTEM), CCR7+ PD-1- TIGIT-. The chain uses TRBV7-6 and TRBJ2-3; the D call from TCRdb, TRBD2, cannot be confirmed without DNA. The CDR3 here is CASSPGTALITDTQYF.